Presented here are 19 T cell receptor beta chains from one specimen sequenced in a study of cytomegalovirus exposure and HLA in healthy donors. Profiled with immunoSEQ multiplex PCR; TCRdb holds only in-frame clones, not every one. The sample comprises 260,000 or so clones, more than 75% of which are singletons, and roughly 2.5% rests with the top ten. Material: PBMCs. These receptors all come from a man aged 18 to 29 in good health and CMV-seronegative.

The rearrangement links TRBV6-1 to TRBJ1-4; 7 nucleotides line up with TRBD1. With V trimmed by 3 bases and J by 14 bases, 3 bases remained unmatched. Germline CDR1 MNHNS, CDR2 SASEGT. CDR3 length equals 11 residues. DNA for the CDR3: TGTGCCAGCAGTGACAGGGGGAAGCTGTTTTTT. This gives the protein CASSDRGKLFF.

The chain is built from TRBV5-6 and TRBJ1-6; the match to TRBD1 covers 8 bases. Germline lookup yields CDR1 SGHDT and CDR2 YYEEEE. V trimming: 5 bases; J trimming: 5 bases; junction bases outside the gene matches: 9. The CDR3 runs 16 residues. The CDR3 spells CASSRADREDNSPLHF. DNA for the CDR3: TGTGCCAGCAGTCGTGCGGACAGGGAAGATAATTCACCCCTCCACTTT.

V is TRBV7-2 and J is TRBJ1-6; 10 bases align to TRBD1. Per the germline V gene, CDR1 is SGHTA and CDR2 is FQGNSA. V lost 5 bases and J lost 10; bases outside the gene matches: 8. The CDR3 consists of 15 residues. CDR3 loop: CASSLDRDRGSPLHF. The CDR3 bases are TGTGCCAGCAGCCTGGACCGGGACAGGGGCTCACCCCTCCACTTT.

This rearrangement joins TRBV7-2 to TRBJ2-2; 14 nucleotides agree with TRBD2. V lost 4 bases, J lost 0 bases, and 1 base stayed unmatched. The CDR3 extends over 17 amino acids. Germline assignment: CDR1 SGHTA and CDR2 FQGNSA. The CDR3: CASSSTSGRANTGELFF. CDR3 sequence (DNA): TGTGCCAGCAGCTCGACTAGCGGGAGGGCGAACACCGGGGAGCTGTTTTTT.

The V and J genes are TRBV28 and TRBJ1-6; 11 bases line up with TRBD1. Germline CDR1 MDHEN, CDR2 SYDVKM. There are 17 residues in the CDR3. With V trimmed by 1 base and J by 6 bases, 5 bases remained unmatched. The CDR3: CASSLSSGTGGNSPLHF. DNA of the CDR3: TGTGCCAGCAGTTTATCCTCCGGGACAGGGGGTAATTCACCCCTCCACTTT.

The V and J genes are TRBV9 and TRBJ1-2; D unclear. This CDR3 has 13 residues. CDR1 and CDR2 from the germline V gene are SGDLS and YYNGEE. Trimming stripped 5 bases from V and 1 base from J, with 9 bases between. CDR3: CASSVGSNYGYTF. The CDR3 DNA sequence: TGTGCCAGCAGTGTCGGTAGTAACTATGGCTACACCTTC. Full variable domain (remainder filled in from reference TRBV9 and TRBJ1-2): DSGVTQTPKHLITATGQRVTLRCSPRSGDLSVYWYQQSLDQGLQFLIQYYNGEERAKGNILERFSAQQFPDLHSELNLSSLELGDSALYFCASSVGSNYGYTFGSGTRLTVV.

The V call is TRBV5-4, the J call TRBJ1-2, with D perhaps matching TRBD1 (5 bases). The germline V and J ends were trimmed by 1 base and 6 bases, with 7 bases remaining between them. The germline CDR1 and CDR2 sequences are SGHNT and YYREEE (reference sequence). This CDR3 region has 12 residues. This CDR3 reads CASSLKGDGYTF. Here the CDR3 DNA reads TGTGCCAGCAGCTTGAAAGGGGATGGCTACACCTTC.

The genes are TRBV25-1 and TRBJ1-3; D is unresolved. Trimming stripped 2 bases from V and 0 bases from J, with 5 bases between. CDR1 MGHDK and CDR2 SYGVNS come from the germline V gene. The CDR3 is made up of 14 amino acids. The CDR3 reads CASSEGTSGNTIYF. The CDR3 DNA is TGTGCCAGCAGTGAAGGCACCTCTGGAAACACCATATATTTT.

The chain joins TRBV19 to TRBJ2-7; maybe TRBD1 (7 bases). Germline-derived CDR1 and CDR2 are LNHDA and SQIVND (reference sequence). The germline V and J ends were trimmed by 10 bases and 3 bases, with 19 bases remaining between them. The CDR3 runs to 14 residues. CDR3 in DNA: TGTGCCACCAGGGGGGAGTTGGACAGCTACGAGCAGTACTTC. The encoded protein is CATRGELDSYEQYF. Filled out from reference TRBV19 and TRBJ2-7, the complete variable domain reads DGGITQSPKYLFRKEGQNVTLSCEQNLNHDAMYWYRQDPGQGLRLIYYSQIVNDFQKGDIAEGYSVSREKKESFPLTVTSAQKNPTAFYLCATRGELDSYEQYFGPGTRLTVT.

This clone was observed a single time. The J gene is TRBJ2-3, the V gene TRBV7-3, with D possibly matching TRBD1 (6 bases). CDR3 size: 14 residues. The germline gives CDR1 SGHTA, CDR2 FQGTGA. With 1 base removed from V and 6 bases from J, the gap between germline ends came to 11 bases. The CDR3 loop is CASSLNRAQDTQYF. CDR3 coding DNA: TGTGCCAGCAGCTTAAACAGGGCCCAGGATACGCAGTATTTT.

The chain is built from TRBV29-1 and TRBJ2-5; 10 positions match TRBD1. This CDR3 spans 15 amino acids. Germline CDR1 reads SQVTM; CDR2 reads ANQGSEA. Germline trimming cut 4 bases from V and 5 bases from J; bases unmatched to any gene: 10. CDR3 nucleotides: TGCAGCGTTGTGGGGGGGACAGGGGTTCTGGAGACCCAGTACTTC. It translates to CSVVGGTGVLETQYF.

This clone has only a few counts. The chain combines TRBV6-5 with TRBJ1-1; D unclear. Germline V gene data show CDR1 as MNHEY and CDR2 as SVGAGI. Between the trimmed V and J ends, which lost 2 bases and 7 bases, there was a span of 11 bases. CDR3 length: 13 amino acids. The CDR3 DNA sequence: TGTGCCAGCAGTTACGCCTCCGGGAGTGAAGCTTTCTTT. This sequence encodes CASSYASGSEAFF.

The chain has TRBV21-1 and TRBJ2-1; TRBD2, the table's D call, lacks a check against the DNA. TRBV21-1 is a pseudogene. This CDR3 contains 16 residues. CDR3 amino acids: CASSKQREISYNEQFF. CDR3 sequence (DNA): TGTGCCAGCAGCAAACAGCGGGAAATTTCCTACAATGAGCAGTTCTTC.

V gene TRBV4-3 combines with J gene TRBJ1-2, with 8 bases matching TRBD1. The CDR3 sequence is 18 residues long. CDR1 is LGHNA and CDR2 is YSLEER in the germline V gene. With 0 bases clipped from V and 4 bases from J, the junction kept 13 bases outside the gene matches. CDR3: CASSQDRSTGAIRYGYTF. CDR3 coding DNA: TGCGCCAGCAGCCAAGATCGCTCGACAGGGGCGATCCGCTATGGCTACACCTTC.

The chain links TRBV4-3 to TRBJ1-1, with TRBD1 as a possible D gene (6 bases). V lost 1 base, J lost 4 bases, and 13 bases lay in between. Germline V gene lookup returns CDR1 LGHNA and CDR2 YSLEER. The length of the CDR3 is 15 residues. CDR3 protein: CASSQVARGGTEAFF. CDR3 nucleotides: TGCGCCAGCAGCCAAGTAGCAAGGGGGGGCACTGAAGCTTTCTTT.

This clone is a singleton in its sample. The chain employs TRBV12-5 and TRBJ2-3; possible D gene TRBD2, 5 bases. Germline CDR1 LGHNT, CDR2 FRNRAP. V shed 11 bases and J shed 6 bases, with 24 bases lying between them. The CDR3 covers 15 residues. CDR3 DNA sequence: TGTGCTTCCGTAGGGCTTGGAGGTCGCAGGGATACGCAGTATTTT. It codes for CASVGLGGRRDTQYF.

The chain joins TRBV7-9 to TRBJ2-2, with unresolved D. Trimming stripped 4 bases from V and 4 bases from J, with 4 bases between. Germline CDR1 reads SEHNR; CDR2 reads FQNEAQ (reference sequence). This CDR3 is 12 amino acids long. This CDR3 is CASSYSTGELFF. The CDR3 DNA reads TGTGCCAGCAGCTACAGCACCGGGGAGCTGTTTTTT.

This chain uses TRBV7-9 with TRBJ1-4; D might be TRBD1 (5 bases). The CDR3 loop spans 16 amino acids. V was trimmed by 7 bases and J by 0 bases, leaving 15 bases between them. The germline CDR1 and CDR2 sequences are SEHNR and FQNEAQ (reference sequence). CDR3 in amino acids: CASTNSGDPTNEKLFF. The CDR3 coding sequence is TGTGCCAGCACCAACTCGGGGGACCCAACTAATGAAAAACTGTTTTTT. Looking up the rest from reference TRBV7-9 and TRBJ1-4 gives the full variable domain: DTGVSQNPRHKITKRGQNVTFRCDPISEHNRLYWYRQTLGQGPEFLTYFQNEAQLEKSRLLSDRFSAERPKGSFSTLEIQRTEQGDSAMYLCASTNSGDPTNEKLFFGSGTQLSVL.

The CDR3 DNA reads as TGTGCCAGCAGCCTTTTAAATGATGAAAAACTGTTTTTT. It codes for CASSLLNDEKLFF. The chain joins TRBV5-8 to TRBJ1-4; no clear D gene. This CDR3 spans 13 amino acids. The germline CDR1 and CDR2 sequences are SGHTS and YDEGEE. The V gene lost 4 bases and the J gene lost 6 bases, with 10 bases spanning the gap.